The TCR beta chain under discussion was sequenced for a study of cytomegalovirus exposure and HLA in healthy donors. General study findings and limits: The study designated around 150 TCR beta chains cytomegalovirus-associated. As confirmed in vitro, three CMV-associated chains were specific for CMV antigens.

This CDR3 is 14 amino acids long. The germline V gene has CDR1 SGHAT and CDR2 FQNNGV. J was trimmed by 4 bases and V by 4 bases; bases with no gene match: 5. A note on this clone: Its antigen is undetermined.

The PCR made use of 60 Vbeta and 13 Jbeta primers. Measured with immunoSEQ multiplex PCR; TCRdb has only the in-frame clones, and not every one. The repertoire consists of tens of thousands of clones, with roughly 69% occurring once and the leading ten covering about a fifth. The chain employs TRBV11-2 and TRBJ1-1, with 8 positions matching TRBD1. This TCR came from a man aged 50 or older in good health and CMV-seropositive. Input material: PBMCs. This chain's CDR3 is CASSSDRVGTEAFF. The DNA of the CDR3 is TGTGCCAGCAGCTCGGACAGGGTGGGCACTGAAGCTTTCTTT.